The sequence of this TCR beta chain was determined in a study of blood T cell repertoires in COVID-19. At the level of the study: Acute-phase and convalescent COVID-19 samples originated in the United States, Italy and Spain. PBMCs, B-cell-depleted T cells, or T cells were the source of the cDNA or gDNA that made up the material.

In the authors' workflow: The authors estimated nucleated cell counts from reference gene primer amplification. The repertoire was sequenced with immunoSEQ multiplex PCR; TCRdb's copy has only in-frame clones and lacks some. Clone size and the V and J calls come from that table; the DNA yielded D and trimming. The sample includes about 140,000 clones, about 76% of them seen just once. From germline, CDR1 is SGHKS and CDR2 YYEKEE (reference sequence). The V and J ends lost 1 base and 3 bases respectively, with 8 bases between them. CDR3 length: 13 amino acids. Sequencing was performed on peripheral blood. The V and J genes are TRBV5-5 and TRBJ2-7, with D unresolved. This TCR came from a man aged 80 or over with acute or convalescent COVID-19. Here the CDR3 reads CASSLWQDYEQYF. CDR3 in DNA: TGTGCCAGCAGCTTGTGGCAGGACTACGAGCAGTACTTC.